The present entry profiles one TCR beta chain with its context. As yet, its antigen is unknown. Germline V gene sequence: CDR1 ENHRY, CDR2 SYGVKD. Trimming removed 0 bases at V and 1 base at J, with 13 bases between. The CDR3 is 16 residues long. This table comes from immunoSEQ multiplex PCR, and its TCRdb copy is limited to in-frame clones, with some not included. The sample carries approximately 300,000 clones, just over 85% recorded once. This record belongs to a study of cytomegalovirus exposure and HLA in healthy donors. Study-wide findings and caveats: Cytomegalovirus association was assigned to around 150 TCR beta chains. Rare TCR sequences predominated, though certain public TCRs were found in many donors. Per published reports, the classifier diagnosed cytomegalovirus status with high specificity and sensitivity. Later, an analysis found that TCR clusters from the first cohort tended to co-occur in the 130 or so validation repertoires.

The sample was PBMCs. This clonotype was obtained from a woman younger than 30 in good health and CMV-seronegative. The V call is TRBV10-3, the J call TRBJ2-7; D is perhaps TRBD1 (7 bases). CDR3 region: CAISESEGQPSYEQYF. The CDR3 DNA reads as TGTGCCATCAGTGAGTCGGAGGGACAGCCGTCCTACGAGCAGTACTTC.